The 4 T cell receptor beta chains listed next were all sequenced from one sample in a study of patients and donors after allogeneic stem cell transplantation. TCRdb re-called the RT-PCR reads with MiXCR, one entry per CDR3 protein. This table holds 390,000 or so distinct CDR3 sequences, 16% found once. The sample taken for sequencing was blood, either unsorted or a sorted T cell fraction (not recorded which). The receptors come from a human donor who was either an allogeneic HSCT recipient or a stem cell or donor lymphocyte infusion donor (not recorded which). It is not recorded whose cells these are; they may come from a transplant donor.

This clonotype has ten or more counts. The chain couples TRBV4-1 to TRBJ2-5; D remains unclear. Trimming removed 5 bases from V and 2 bases from J, with 9 bases in between. Germline V gene lookup returns CDR1 MGHRA and CDR2 YSYEKL. CDR3 length: 13 residues. CDR3 coding DNA: TGCGCCAGCAGCTTCAACACACAAGAGACCCAGTACTTC. Translating gives CASSFNTQETQYF.

The chain is built from TRBV7-2 and TRBJ2-3, with D perhaps matching TRBD2 (6 bases). Germline loops: CDR1 SGHTA, CDR2 FQGNSA. The CDR3 is 14 residues long. V was cut by 5 bases and J by 2 bases, with 11 bases left in between. As DNA, the CDR3 is TGTGCCAGCAGCCTCTGGACTACCACAGATACGCAGTATTTT. Translated, it gives CASSLWTTTDTQYF.

This chain links TRBV15 with TRBJ1-5; D is uncertain. This CDR3 is built from 13 residues. V lost 4 bases and J 3 bases, leaving 7 bases between the germline ends. In germline, CDR1 is LNHNV, CDR2 YYDKDF (reference sequence). The CDR3 loop reads CATSTDPNQPQHF. In nucleotides, the CDR3 is TGTGCCACCAGCACGGATCCCAATCAGCCCCAGCATTTT.

This clonotype was seen more than once but under ten times. This chain's CDR3 is CASSMWAANTGELFF. The CDR3 nucleotides read TGTGCCAGTAGTATGTGGGCAGCGAACACCGGGGAGCTGTTTTTT. This chain links TRBV19 with TRBJ2-2; D remains unclear. The CDR3 runs 15 residues. Germline CDR1 is LNHDA and CDR2 is SQIVND (reference sequence). V lost 3 bases to trimming and J lost 0 bases, with 8 bases between them. Supplemented by reference TRBV19 and TRBJ2-2, the full variable domain reads DGGITQSPKYLFRKEGQNVTLSCEQNLNHDAMYWYRQDPGQGLRLIYYSQIVNDFQKGDIAEGYSVSREKKESFPLTVTSAQKNPTAFYLCASSMWAANTGELFFGEGSRLTVL.